This T cell receptor (beta chain) emerged from a study of OX40 agonist ivuxolimab in advanced cancers. Regarding the complete study: The costimulatory receptor OX40 (CD134) was targeted by ivuxolimab, a fully human IgG2 agonistic monoclonal antibody. Intravenous ivuxolimab was administered to patients every 2 weeks at six dose levels: 0.01, 0.1, 0.3, 1.5, 3 and 10 mg/kg. In the dose-escalation cohort, around four fifths of patients were male, and the mean age was 60 years with a range of roughly 20 to 79. Of the approximately 54 dose-escalation patients, hepatocellular carcinoma was present in roughly 19, melanoma in around 15, renal cell carcinoma in 9 and head and neck cancer in 9. Peripheral TCRbeta sequencing aimed to test whether ivuxolimab altered TCR sequence diversity and caused clonal T-cell expansion. Patients were allowed to have had prior anti-PD-1, anti-PD-L1 or anti-CTLA-4 therapy, and around 41% of the dose-escalation patients had previously received checkpoint inhibitors. Three dose-escalation patients achieved partial responses, one with hepatocellular carcinoma and two with cutaneous melanoma. The paper reports the monotherapy dose-escalation portion (N of about 56 patients) of the phase I ivuxolimab trial.

As regards this clone: The target of this receptor is not known. Per-nucleotide qualities are absent, and no much larger clonotype sits a single base away.

The paper's findings and limits, for the study overall: Low levels of normalized T-cell clonal expansion were also seen in some patients who did not respond. The antigen specificity of the clonally expanded peripheral T cells was not determined. At doses of 0.1 to 3.0 mg/kg, clonal expansion of both CD4+ and CD8+ blood T cells was observed from baseline to week 6. After ivuxolimab, CD8+ T cells had more expanded clones than CD4+ T cells on average. In the 0.1-3.0 mg/kg groups, partial responders had among the lowest normalized peripheral clonal expansion, particularly in CD8+ T cells.

Patients with autoimmune disease history or receiving systemic immunosuppression were excluded from the trial. Peripheral blood for TCR sequencing was drawn from every dose cohort at baseline, at cycle 4 day 1 and at cycle 7 day 1. Samples came from an open-label, multicenter, first-in-human phase I dose-escalation trial of ivuxolimab. Adults with locally advanced or metastatic melanoma, renal cell, hepatocellular, or head and neck squamous cell carcinoma were enrolled in the trial. Before TCR sequencing, CD4+ T cells and CD8+ T cells were sorted from peripheral blood as separate populations. To sequence the TCRbeta CDR3 region, genomic DNA was isolated from the sorted cells. TCRbeta CDR3 regions were sequenced using the immunoSEQ Assay. TCRdb re-hosts the immuneACCESS table, in-frame sequences only. Its copies lack some clones; in the studies checked, an unresolved V gene accounts for under half of them, and the cause for the rest is not known. The sample profile shows about 100,000 clones; 75% to 95% of them were found once. The top ten clonotypes cover under 0.4% of the sample.

CDR3 length: 14 amino acids, cysteine to phenylalanine. Just CDR3 DNA is preserved here, 42 bases in frame from base 1. Via the germline V gene, CDR1 is LGHNA and CDR2 YNFKEQ. The V end loses 6 bases and the J end loses 3 bases, and a stretch of 11 bases separates them. This TCR was sampled from an adult with an advanced solid tumor such as melanoma, head and neck, liver or kidney cancer. The material was CD4+ or CD8+ T cells sorted from blood, obtained in a trial of the OX40 agonist ivuxolimab. The chain is made from TRBV4-2 and TRBJ1-4, with TRBD1 as a weak D call on 5 bases. The bases are TGTGCCAGCAGGGGCGGGGGGGCTAATGAAAAACTGTTTTTT. Its coded protein is CASRGGGANEKLFF.